These 32 T cell receptor beta chains came from one sample sequenced in a study of blood T cell repertoires in COVID-19. Clones were read by immunoSEQ multiplex PCR, and TCRdb kept only the in-frame ones, dropping some. The data show 150,000 to 200,000 clones, roughly 92% seen once. Sequencing was performed on peripheral blood. The receptors stem from a man aged 25-45 years with COVID-19, enrolled during active disease.

In this sample, this clone turned up a few times. V is TRBV5-1 and J is TRBJ1-4; 7 bases fit TRBD1. The V gene end was trimmed by 4 bases and the J gene end by 4 bases; junction bases not matched to a gene: 7. In germline, CDR1 is SGHRS, CDR2 YFSETQ. This CDR3 spans 15 amino acids. The CDR3 sequence: CASSATGTDNEKLFF. DNA for the CDR3: TGCGCCAGCAGCGCAACCGGGACAGATAATGAAAAACTGTTTTTT. Complete variable domain (other parts from reference TRBV5-1 and TRBJ1-4): KAGVTQTPRYLIKTRGQQVTLSCSPISGHRSVSWYQQTPGQGLQFLFEYFSETQRNKGNFPGRFSGRQFSNSRSEMNVSTLELGDSALYLCASSATGTDNEKLFFGSGTQLSVL.

The chain employs TRBV7-9 and TRBJ2-5, with 13 bases matching TRBD2. V dropped 6 bases and J dropped 5; count of bases not matched to a gene: 9. The germline V gene has CDR1 SEHNR and CDR2 FQNEAQ (reference sequence). The CDR3 is 16 residues long. CDR3 in amino acids: CASRPTSGGARETQYF. CDR3 nucleotides: TGTGCCAGCAGGCCCACTAGCGGGGGGGCCCGGGAGACCCAGTACTTC.

The gene calls are TRBV3-1 (or the pseudogene TRBV3-2) and TRBJ2-5; 10 bases are a match to TRBD2. Germline assignment: CDR1 LGHDT and CDR2 YNNKEL (reference sequence). J gave up 2 bases and V 4 bases, and 4 bases lay outside the gene matches. The CDR3 sequence is 15 residues long. The CDR3 region is CASSLAGGVQETQYF. DNA for the CDR3: TGTGCCAGCAGCCTAGCGGGGGGAGTTCAAGAGACCCAGTACTTC.

The gene calls are TRBV5-1 and TRBJ1-6; weak D call: TRBD1 (6 bases). Germline assignment: CDR1 SGHRS and CDR2 YFSETQ. The CDR3 loop spans 16 amino acids. Between the trimmed V and J ends, which lost 6 bases and 10 bases, there was a span of 23 bases. The CDR3 nucleotides are TGCGCCAGCACCAATGGACCAGGGGAGTTTGCGTCACCCCTCCACTTT. Translated, it gives CASTNGPGEFASPLHF. The entire variable domain, with the rest obtained from reference TRBV5-1 and TRBJ1-6, is as follows: KAGVTQTPRYLIKTRGQQVTLSCSPISGHRSVSWYQQTPGQGLQFLFEYFSETQRNKGNFPGRFSGRQFSNSRSEMNVSTLELGDSALYLCASTNGPGEFASPLHFGNGTRLTVT.

The chain carries TRBV7-6 and TRBJ1-1, with D hard to call. The CDR3 sequence is 13 residues long. Germline CDR1 SGHVS, CDR2 FNYEAQ. V was trimmed by 6 bases and J by 1 base, leaving 9 bases between them. For the CDR3, the DNA is TGTGCCAGCAGTTCACACCCGAACACTGAAGCTTTCTTT. It is translated as CASSSHPNTEAFF.

This clone was counted between two and nine times. The V gene is TRBV6-5, the J gene TRBJ1-6; D might be TRBD1 (6 bases). The CDR3 spans 14 residues. Per the germline V gene, CDR1 is MNHEY and CDR2 is SVGAGI. V was pared by 6 bases and J by 5 bases, with 11 bases between. CDR3 in amino acids: CASRRTANNSPLHF. The CDR3 DNA is TGTGCCAGCAGACGGACAGCAAATAATTCACCCCTCCACTTT.

In its sample, this clone was seen once. J is TRBJ1-1 and V is TRBV15; 7 bases are shared with TRBD1. Looked up from germline, CDR1 is LNHNV and CDR2 is YYDKDF (reference sequence). The CDR3 has 15 amino acids. Trimming removed 2 bases from V and 0 bases from J; junction bases left unmatched: 3. Here the CDR3 reads CATSRRQGVNTEAFF. The CDR3 bases are TGTGCCACCAGCAGACGCCAGGGGGTGAACACTGAAGCTTTCTTT.

The CDR3 spells CASISRGSTDTQYF. CDR3 bases: TGTGCCAGTATCTCCCGGGGGAGCACAGATACGCAGTATTTT. The chain joins TRBV19 to TRBJ2-3, with D tentatively TRBD2 (6 bases). The CDR3 spans 14 residues. The V and J ends lost 7 bases and 0 bases respectively, with 11 bases between them. Germline V CDR1 and CDR2: LNHDA, SQIVND (reference sequence).

Only one count was recorded for this clone. The chain employs TRBV7-9 and TRBJ1-2; 7 nucleotides line up with TRBD1. The CDR3 totals 13 residues. V shed 9 bases, J shed 4 bases, and the junction held 8 bases outside the gene matches. Germline V lookup: CDR1 SEHNR, CDR2 FQNEAQ (reference sequence). The chain's CDR3 is CASSQGGGYGYTF. CDR3 in DNA: TGTGCCAGTTCCCAGGGGGGAGGCTATGGCTACACCTTC.

The chain recombines TRBV9 with TRBJ2-3; 7 bases are shared with TRBD2. The CDR3 totals 15 residues. Looked up from germline, CDR1 is SGDLS and CDR2 is YYNGEE. Germline trimming cut 3 bases from V and 4 bases from J; bases unmatched to any gene: 8. CDR3 residues: CASSGLAGLADTQYF. CDR3 nucleotide sequence: TGTGCCAGCAGCGGATTAGCGGGTCTTGCAGATACGCAGTATTTT.

This chain joins TRBV27 and TRBJ1-1; D might be TRBD1 (6 bases). CDR1 MNHEY and CDR2 SMNVEV come from the germline V gene (reference sequence). Trimming took off 2 bases at V and 1 base at J, with 8 bases between the two ends. The CDR3 contains 14 residues. The CDR3 DNA reads as TGTGCCAGCAGTTTAGGGGGCGCGAACACTGAAGCTTTCTTT. It encodes CASSLGGANTEAFF.

This chain joins TRBV2 and TRBJ1-5, with 9 bases identical to TRBD1. The CDR3 runs to 13 residues. Per germline, CDR1 SNHLY and CDR2 FYNNEI. V lost 3 bases to trimming and J lost 7 bases; unmatched junction nucleotides: 1. The chain's CDR3 is CASSDGQGQPQHF. The CDR3 coding sequence is TGTGCCAGCAGTGATGGACAGGGGCAGCCCCAGCATTTT.

The V and J genes are TRBV10-2 and TRBJ1-3; 9 bases fit TRBD1. CDR1 is WSHSY, CDR2 SAAADI, per germline. Germline trimming cut 6 bases from V and 4 bases from J; bases unmatched to any gene: 1. The CDR3 spans 13 residues. CDR3 nucleotides: TGCGCCAGCAGGGACAGGGGAGGAAACACCATATATTTT. It encodes CASRDRGGNTIYF.

This chain joins TRBV2 and TRBJ1-5, with TRBD1 as a possible D gene (5 bases). V lost 6 bases and J 1 base, leaving 10 bases between the germline ends. The CDR3 totals 14 residues. In germline, CDR1 is SNHLY, CDR2 FYNNEI. CDR3 sequence: CASRGGESNQPQHF. CDR3 sequence (DNA): TGTGCCAGCAGGGGGGGGGAGAGCAATCAGCCCCAGCATTTT.

The chain combines TRBV21-1 with TRBJ2-5; TRBD2, the table's D call, lacks a check against the DNA. TRBV21-1 is termed a pseudogene. This CDR3 contains 15 residues. The CDR3 nucleotides read TGTGCCAGCAGCAAAGACGGGGATAGAGGGGAGACCCAGTACTTC. Protein product: CASSKDGDRGETQYF.

The V and J genes are TRBV3-1 (or the pseudogene TRBV3-2) and TRBJ2-5, with 13 bases lining up with TRBD2. Trimming cost V 4 bases and J 1 base; bases outside gene matches: 12. This CDR3 spans 19 amino acids. Germline values: CDR1 LGHDT, CDR2 YNNKEL (reference sequence). CDR3 residues: CASSLLKPGLAGAQETQYF. The CDR3 nucleotides read TGTGCCAGCAGCCTCCTCAAGCCAGGACTAGCGGGGGCCCAAGAGACCCAGTACTTC.

This CDR3 is CAISEPGSPLHF. In DNA form, the CDR3 reads TGTGCCATCAGTGAACCAGGCTCACCCCTCCACTTT. The chain carries TRBV10-3 and TRBJ1-6, with no clear D. Trimming left V 3 bases short and J 10 bases short, with 7 bases between. The CDR3 extends over 12 amino acids. Germline values: CDR1 ENHRY, CDR2 SYGVKD.

The chain is built from TRBV11-2 and TRBJ2-7; possibly TRBD2 for D (6 bases). Trimming removed 4 bases at V and 1 base at J, with 11 bases between. The CDR3 spans 14 residues. Germline loops: CDR1 SGHAT, CDR2 FQNNGV. Here the CDR3 reads CASSSISGSYEQYF. The CDR3 DNA reads as TGTGCCAGCAGCTCAATTAGCGGATCCTACGAGCAGTACTTC.

The chain is built from TRBV25-1 and TRBJ1-6; a possible D gene is TRBD1 (5 bases). Between the trimmed V and J ends, which lost 0 bases and 12 bases, there was a span of 9 bases. This CDR3 contains 13 residues. Germline V gene sequence: CDR1 MGHDK, CDR2 SYGVNS. CDR3 in DNA: TGTGCCAGCAGTGAATACTCACAGGAACCCCTCCACTTT. Its protein is CASSEYSQEPLHF. Looking up the rest from reference TRBV25-1 and TRBJ1-6 gives the full variable domain: EADIYQTPRYLVIGTGKKITLECSQTMGHDKMYWYQQDPGMELHLIHYSYGVNSTEKGDLSSESTVSRIRTEHFPLTLESARPSHTSQYLCASSEYSQEPLHFGNGTRLTVT.

The chain recombines TRBV9 with TRBJ1-2, with a weak D call TRBD1 (5 bases). This CDR3 comprises 13 residues. Germline CDR1 reads SGDLS; CDR2 reads YYNGEE. The germline V and J ends were trimmed by 0 bases and 7 bases, with 10 bases remaining between them. The CDR3 region is CASSVGGTLGYTF. CDR3 bases: TGTGCCAGCAGCGTAGGGGGCACACTTGGCTACACCTTC.

This sequence joins TRBV6-5 and TRBJ1-1; 8 nucleotides align to TRBD1. The CDR3 loop spans 15 amino acids. The J segment lost 4 bases and the V segment lost 2 bases, leaving 6 bases of the junction unmatched. Germline V gives CDR1 MNHEY, CDR2 SVGAGI. CDR3 amino acids: CASSYPGQGVTEAFF. For the CDR3, the DNA is TGTGCCAGCAGTTACCCCGGACAGGGTGTCACTGAAGCTTTCTTT.

Written as DNA, the CDR3 is TGTGCCAGCAGCCGCGGGCCAGGGCAGTATTTT. This encodes CASSRGPGQYF. The chain joins TRBV5-6 to TRBJ2-3; D might be TRBD2 (5 bases). Germline assignment: CDR1 SGHDT and CDR2 YYEEEE. CDR3 length: 11 amino acids. The V gene lost 4 bases and the J gene lost 11 bases, with 11 bases spanning the gap.

V usage is TRBV18 and J usage is TRBJ2-7; tentative D call: TRBD1 (5 bases). This CDR3 is built from 13 residues. Trimming left V 3 bases short and J 6 bases short, with 12 bases between. Germline V lookup: CDR1 KGHSH, CDR2 LQKENI. This chain's CDR3 is CASSPREGVEQYF. The CDR3 DNA sequence: TGTGCCAGCTCACCTCGAGAAGGGGTCGAGCAGTACTTC.

This chain links TRBV12-3 or TRBV12-4 with TRBJ1-6; 7 positions match TRBD1. The CDR3 covers 13 residues. V lost 10 bases and J lost 7; bases outside the gene matches: 7. The CDR3 here is CANRQGPNSPLHF. As DNA, the CDR3 is TGTGCCAACCGACAGGGACCCAATTCACCCCTCCACTTT.

The V call is TRBV3-1 (or the pseudogene TRBV3-2), the J call TRBJ1-1; D is unresolved. V gave up 0 bases and J gave up 5 bases, with 10 bases separating them. The CDR3 contains 14 residues. CDR1 is LGHDT and CDR2 is YNNKEL in the germline V gene (reference sequence). CDR3 coding DNA: TGTGCCAGCAGCCAAGAGGCGGGAAGGACTGAAGCTTTCTTT. Its protein is CASSQEAGRTEAFF.

This chain joins TRBV19 and TRBJ1-1; 7 bases are shared with TRBD1. The CDR3 runs 12 residues. The J segment lost 5 bases and the V segment lost 7 bases, leaving 4 bases of the junction unmatched. The germline CDR1 and CDR2 sequences are LNHDA and SQIVND (reference sequence). CDR3 sequence (DNA): TGTGCCAGTAATAGGGGGCTAACTGAAGCTTTCTTT. Translation gives CASNRGLTEAFF. Full variable domain (remainder filled in from reference TRBV19 and TRBJ1-1): DGGITQSPKYLFRKEGQNVTLSCEQNLNHDAMYWYRQDPGQGLRLIYYSQIVNDFQKGDIAEGYSVSREKKESFPLTVTSAQKNPTAFYLCASNRGLTEAFFGQGTRLTVV.

This rearrangement joins TRBV15 to TRBJ1-2; 7 nucleotides match TRBD1. V lost 0 bases and J lost 7; bases outside the gene matches: 8. The germline gives CDR1 LNHNV, CDR2 YYDKDF (reference sequence). CDR3 length equals 15 residues. The CDR3 nucleotides read TGTGCCACCAGCAGAGATATACAGGGGCTTGGTGGCTACACCTTC. Its translation: CATSRDIQGLGGYTF.

This chain connects TRBV5-7 to TRBJ1-2, with a tentative D call TRBD1 (6 bases). TRBV5-7 is assigned to the ORF class and has an uncertain function. The CDR3 totals 13 residues. The V end was cut by 10 bases, the J end by 4 bases, with 17 bases between. DNA for the CDR3: TGTGCCCTTGGGGGGGGCGTTTGCTATGGCTACACCTTC. Its protein is CALGGGVCYGYTF.

V usage is TRBV10-1 and J usage is TRBJ1-2; 9 bases match TRBD1. Trimming at V came to 6 bases and at J to 7 bases, leaving 21 bases not matched to a gene. The CDR3 sequence is 18 residues long. Germline values: CDR1 WNHNN, CDR2 SYGVQD (reference sequence). CDR3 loop: CASSPGTGSRKEPFGYTF. The CDR3 DNA is TGCGCCAGCAGCCCCGGGACAGGGAGTCGAAAAGAACCCTTTGGCTACACCTTC.

This chain links TRBV27 with TRBJ2-2; unclear D gene. Trimming stripped 6 bases from V and 5 bases from J, with 7 bases between. CDR3 size: 12 residues. The V gene's germline CDR1 is MNHEY and CDR2 SMNVEV (reference sequence). For the CDR3, the DNA is TGTGCCAGCAGGCGAAAAACCGGGGAGCTGTTTTTT. This codes for CASRRKTGELFF.

The chain uses TRBV29-1 and TRBJ2-7, with 8 bases that match TRBD1. Germline CDR1 is SQVTM and CDR2 is ANQGSEA. The CDR3 has 14 amino acids. The trim removed 7 bases at V and 8 bases at J, leaving 16 bases unmatched. CDR3 region: CSAGGGTGSFKQYF. Written as DNA, the CDR3 is TGCAGCGCTGGGGGCGGGACAGGTTCGTTCAAGCAGTACTTC.

This chain uses TRBV10-1 with TRBJ2-3; 9 nucleotides agree with TRBD1. J lost 4 bases, V lost 2 bases, and 1 base had no gene match. CDR3 length: 14 residues. Germline V CDR1 and CDR2: WNHNN, SYGVQD (reference sequence). CDR3 residues: CASSEGQGSDTQYF. The CDR3 DNA is TGCGCCAGCAGTGAGGGACAGGGGTCAGATACGCAGTATTTT.